The sample holds a few counts of the clone carrying this T cell receptor (beta chain). No antigen is known for it. V lost 3 bases to trimming and J lost 6 bases; unmatched junction nucleotides: 20. CDR3 length equals 21 residues. Germline CDR1 reads SGHVS; CDR2 reads FQNEAQ. These data come from a study of T cell repertoires in cytomegalovirus infection. Study-wide context: Researchers turned to recently identified HLA-C-restricted CMV epitopes as well as well-studied HLA-B-restricted ones. Public signatures in TCR beta pointed to CMV infection and matching HLA type.

Overall study results and limits: The ex vivo response was dominated by HLA-C-restricted CMV-specific TCR beta clonotypes.

TCRdb called the reads again in MiXCR, with one record for every CDR3 protein. The sample shows 400,000 to 600,000 distinct CDR3 sequences, under 45% of them seen only once. This chain connects TRBV7-8 to TRBJ2-3; TRBD2 aligns across 14 bases. This clonotype was sampled from a human donor in good health (CMV status not recorded). Some clones in this sample may be carry-over from other donors' samples. This sample comprised cultured PBMCs, obtained from culture after CMV antigen stimulation. CDR3 coding DNA: TGTGCCAGCAGCTTTTGGGGACTAGCGGGAGTTGGGGCCCGCAATGGGGATACGCAGTATTTT. Encoded protein: CASSFWGLAGVGARNGDTQYF.